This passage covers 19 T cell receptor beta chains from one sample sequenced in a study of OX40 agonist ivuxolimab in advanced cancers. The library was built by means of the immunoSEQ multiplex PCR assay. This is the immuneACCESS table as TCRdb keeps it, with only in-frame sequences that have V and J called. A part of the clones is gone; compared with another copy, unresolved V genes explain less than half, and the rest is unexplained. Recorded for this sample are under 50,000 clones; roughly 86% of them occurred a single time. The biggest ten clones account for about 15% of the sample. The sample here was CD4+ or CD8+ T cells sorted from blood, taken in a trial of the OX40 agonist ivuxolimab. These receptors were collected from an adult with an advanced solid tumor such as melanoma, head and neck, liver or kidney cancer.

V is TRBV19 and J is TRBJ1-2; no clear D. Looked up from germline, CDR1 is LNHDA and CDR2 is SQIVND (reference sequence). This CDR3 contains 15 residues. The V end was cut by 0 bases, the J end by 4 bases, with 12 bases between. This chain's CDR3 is CASSIDVTGGYGYTF. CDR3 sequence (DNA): TGTGCCAGTAGTATAGATGTGACGGGCGGCTATGGCTACACCTTC.

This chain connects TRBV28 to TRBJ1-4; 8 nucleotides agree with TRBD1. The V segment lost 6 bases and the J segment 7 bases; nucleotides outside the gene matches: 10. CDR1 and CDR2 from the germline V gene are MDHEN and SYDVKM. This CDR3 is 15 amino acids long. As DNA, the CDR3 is TGTGCCAGCAGCAGCTCTCAGGGGGCTTTTGAAAAACTGTTTTTT. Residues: CASSSSQGAFEKLFF.

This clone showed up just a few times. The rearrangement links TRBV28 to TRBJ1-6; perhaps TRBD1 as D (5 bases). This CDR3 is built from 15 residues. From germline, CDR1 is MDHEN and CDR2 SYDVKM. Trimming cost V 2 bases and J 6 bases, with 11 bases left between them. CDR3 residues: CASSLQGNINSPLHF. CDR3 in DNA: TGTGCCAGCAGTTTACAGGGAAATATTAATTCACCCCTCCACTTT.

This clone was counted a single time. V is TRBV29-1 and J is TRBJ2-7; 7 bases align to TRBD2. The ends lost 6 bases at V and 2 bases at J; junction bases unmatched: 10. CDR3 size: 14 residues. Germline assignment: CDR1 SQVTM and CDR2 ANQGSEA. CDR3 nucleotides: TGCAGCGTGGGAGGGTCAGGAACTACCTACGAGCAGTACTTC. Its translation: CSVGGSGTTYEQYF.

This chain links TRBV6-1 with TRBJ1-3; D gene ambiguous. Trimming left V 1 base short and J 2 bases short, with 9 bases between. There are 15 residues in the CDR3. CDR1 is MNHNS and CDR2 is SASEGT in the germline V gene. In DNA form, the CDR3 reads TGTGCCAGCAGTGAAGGTTCCGGGCCTGGAAACACCATATATTTT. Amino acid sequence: CASSEGSGPGNTIYF.

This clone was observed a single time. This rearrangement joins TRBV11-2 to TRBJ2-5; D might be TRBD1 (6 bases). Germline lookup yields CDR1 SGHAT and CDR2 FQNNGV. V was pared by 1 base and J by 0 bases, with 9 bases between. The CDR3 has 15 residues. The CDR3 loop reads CASSLVGQHQETQYF. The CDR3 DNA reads TGTGCCAGCAGCTTAGTAGGACAGCACCAAGAGACCCAGTACTTC.

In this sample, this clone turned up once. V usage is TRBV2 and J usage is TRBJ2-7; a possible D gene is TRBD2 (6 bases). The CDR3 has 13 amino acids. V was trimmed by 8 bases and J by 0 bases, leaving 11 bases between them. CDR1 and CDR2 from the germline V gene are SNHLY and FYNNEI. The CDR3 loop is CASGGLPSYEQYF. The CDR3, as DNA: TGTGCCAGCGGAGGACTACCCTCCTACGAGCAGTACTTC.

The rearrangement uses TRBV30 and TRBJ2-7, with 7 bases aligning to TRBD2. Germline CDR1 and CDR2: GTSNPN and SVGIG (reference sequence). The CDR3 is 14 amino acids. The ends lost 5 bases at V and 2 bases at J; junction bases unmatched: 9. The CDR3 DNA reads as TGTGCCTGGGGCGGCCCTAGCGGAGCCTACGAGCAGTACTTC. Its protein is CAWGGPSGAYEQYF.

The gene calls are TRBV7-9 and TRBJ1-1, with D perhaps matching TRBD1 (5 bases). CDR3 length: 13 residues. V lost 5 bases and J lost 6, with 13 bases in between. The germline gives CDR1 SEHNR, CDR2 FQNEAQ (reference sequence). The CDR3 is CASSPGRGAEAFF. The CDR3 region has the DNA TGTGCCAGCAGCCCCGGGCGGGGGGCTGAAGCTTTCTTT.

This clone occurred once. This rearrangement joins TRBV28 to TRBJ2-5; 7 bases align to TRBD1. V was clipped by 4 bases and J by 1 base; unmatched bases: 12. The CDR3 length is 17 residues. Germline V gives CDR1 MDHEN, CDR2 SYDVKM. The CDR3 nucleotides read TGTGCCAGCAGTTGGGGCGAGAGGGGGCCCACCCAAGAGACCCAGTACTTC. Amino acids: CASSWGERGPTQETQYF.

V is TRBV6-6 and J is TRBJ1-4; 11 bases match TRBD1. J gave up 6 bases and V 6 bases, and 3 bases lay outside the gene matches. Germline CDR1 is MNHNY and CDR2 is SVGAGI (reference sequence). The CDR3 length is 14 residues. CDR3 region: CASRGTGGDEKLFF. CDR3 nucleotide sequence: TGTGCCAGCAGGGGGACAGGGGGAGATGAAAAACTGTTTTTT.

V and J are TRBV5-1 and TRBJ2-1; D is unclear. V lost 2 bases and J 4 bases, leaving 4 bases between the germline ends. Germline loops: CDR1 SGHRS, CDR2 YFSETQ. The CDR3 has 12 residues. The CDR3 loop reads CASSFSYNEQFF. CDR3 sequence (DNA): TGCGCCAGCAGCTTTTCTTACAATGAGCAGTTCTTC.

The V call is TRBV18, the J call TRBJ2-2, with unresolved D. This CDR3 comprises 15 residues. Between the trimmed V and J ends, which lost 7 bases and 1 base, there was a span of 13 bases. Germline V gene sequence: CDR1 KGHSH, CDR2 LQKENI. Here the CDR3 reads CASCPGDKNTGELFF. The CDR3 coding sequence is TGTGCCAGCTGTCCCGGAGACAAGAACACCGGGGAGCTGTTTTTT.

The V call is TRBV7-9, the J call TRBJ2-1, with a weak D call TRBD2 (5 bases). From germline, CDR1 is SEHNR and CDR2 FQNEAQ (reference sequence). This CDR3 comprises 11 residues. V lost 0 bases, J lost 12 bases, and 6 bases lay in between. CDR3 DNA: TGTGCCAGCAGCTTAGCGGACTGGCAGTTCTTC. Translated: CASSLADWQFF.

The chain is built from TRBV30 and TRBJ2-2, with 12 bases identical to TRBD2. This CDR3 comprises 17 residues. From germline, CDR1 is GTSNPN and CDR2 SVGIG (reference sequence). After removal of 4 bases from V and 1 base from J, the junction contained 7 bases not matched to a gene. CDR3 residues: CAWTGLAGFVNTGELFF. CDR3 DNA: TGTGCCTGGACCGGACTAGCGGGATTCGTGAACACCGGGGAGCTGTTTTTT.

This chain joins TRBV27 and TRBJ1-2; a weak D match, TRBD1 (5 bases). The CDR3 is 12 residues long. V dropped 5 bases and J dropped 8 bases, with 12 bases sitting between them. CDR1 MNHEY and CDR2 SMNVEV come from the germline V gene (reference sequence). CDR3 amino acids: CASSGGIGGYTF. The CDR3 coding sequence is TGTGCCAGCAGTGGGGGTATAGGCGGCTACACCTTC.

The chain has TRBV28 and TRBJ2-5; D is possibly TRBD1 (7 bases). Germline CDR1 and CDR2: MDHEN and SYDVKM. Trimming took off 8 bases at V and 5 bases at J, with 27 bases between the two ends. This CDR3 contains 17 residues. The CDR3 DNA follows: TGTGCCAGCCGTCACAGGGGTCAGAGGGACTTCAGGGAGACCCAGTACTTC. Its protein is CASRHRGQRDFRETQYF.

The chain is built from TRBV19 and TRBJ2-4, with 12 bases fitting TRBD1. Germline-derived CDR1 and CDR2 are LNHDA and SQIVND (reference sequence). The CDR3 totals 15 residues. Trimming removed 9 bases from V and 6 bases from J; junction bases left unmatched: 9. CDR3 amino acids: CASYPGQGAGNIQYF. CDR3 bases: TGTGCCAGCTACCCGGGACAGGGGGCTGGAAACATTCAGTACTTC. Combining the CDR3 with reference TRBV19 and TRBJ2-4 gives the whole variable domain DGGITQSPKYLFRKEGQNVTLSCEQNLNHDAMYWYRQDPGQGLRLIYYSQIVNDFQKGDIAEGYSVSREKKESFPLTVTSAQKNPTAFYLCASYPGQGAGNIQYFGAGTRLSVL.

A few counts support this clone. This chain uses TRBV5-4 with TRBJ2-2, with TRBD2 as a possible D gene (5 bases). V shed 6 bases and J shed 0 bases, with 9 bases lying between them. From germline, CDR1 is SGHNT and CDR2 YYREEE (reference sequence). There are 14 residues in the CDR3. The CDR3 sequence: CASKEGPNTGELFF. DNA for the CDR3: TGTGCCAGCAAAGAGGGCCCGAACACCGGGGAGCTGTTTTTT.